Listed below are T cell receptor beta chains from one sample, sequenced in a study of patients and donors after allogeneic stem cell transplantation. TCRdb re-called the RT-PCR reads through MiXCR, storing one row per CDR3 protein. This sample has roughly 960,000 distinct CDR3 sequences; 18% occur once, and the top ten carry 6%. The sample comprised blood, either unsorted or a sorted T cell fraction (not recorded which). The source is a human donor who was either an allogeneic HSCT recipient or a stem cell or donor lymphocyte infusion donor (not recorded which). It is not recorded whose cells these are; they may come from a transplant donor. Both conserved end residues are part of each CDR3. A D gene is named only where the DNA matches it firmly. Not all rows give a size; the values are once, few, many and, for expanded clones, a class.

V gene,D gene,clone size,J gene,CDR3 protein,CDR3 DNA
TRBV7-2,NA,NA,TRBJ1-3,CASSPSTGNTIYF,TGTGCCAGCAGCCCCTCGACTGGAAACACCATATATTTT
TRBV24-1,TRBD1,many,TRBJ2-3,CATFDRADTQYF,TGTGCCACCTTCGACAGGGCAGATACGCAGTATTTT
TRBV12-3/TRBV12-4,NA,NA,TRBJ2-7,CASSLATGIIHEQYF,TGTGCCAGCAGTTTAGCTACAGGGATAATCCACGAGCAGTACTTC
TRBV4-3,TRBD2,NA,TRBJ2-1,CASSQGNSGVGDEQFF,TGCGCCAGCAGCCAAGGAAATAGCGGGGTAGGAGATGAGCAGTTCTTC
TRBV25-1,NA,few,TRBJ1-1,CASRRGQYTEAFF,TGTGCCAGCAGACGGGGTCAGTACACTGAAGCTTTCTTT
TRBV7-9,TRBD2,NA,TRBJ2-7,CASSLLRGIRYEQYF,TGTGCCAGCAGCTTATTGCGGGGGATAAGATACGAGCAGTACTTC
TRBV20-1,TRBD2,few,TRBJ2-3,CSARDTSGGSDTQYF,TGCAGTGCTAGAGACACTAGCGGGGGGTCAGATACGCAGTATTTT
TRBV6-1,NA,few,TRBJ1-6,CASSPTDQIFYNSPLHF,TGTGCCAGCAGTCCAACGGACCAGATCTTTTATAATTCACCCCTCCACTTT
TRBV12-3/TRBV12-4,NA,few,TRBJ1-1,CASSLTHPNTEAFF,TGTGCCAGCAGCCTTACGCACCCGAACACTGAAGCTTTCTTT
TRBV2,TRBD1,NA,TRBJ1-2,CASRLLQGAGGYTF,TGTGCCAGCAGACTACTTCAGGGGGCCGGTGGCTACACCTTC
TRBV7-2,TRBD1,few,TRBJ1-1,CASSLSRKDRGKSFF,TGTGCCAGCAGCTTATCTCGTAAGGACAGGGGAAAATCTTTCTTT
TRBV5-1,NA,many,TRBJ2-1,CASSSDRLINEQFF,TGCGCCAGCAGTTCCGACAGACTGATCAATGAGCAGTTCTTC
TRBV3-1,TRBD2,once,TRBJ2-2,CASSPRGLASTGELFF,TGTGCCAGCAGCCCGAGGGGACTAGCTTCCACCGGGGAGCTGTTTTTT
TRBV29-1,NA,many,TRBJ1-2,CSVRRGRENYGYTF,TGCAGCGTCCGCAGGGGCCGGGAGAACTATGGCTACACCTTC
TRBV12-3/TRBV12-4,TRBD2,NA,TRBJ2-5,CASSLDGLAGETQYF,TGTGCCAGCAGTTTAGATGGACTAGCGGGAGAGACCCAGTACTTC
TRBV15,TRBD1,few,TRBJ2-3,CATSTGQGATDTQYF,TGTGCCACCAGCACGGGACAGGGGGCAACAGATACGCAGTATTTT
TRBV3-1,NA,NA,TRBJ1-1,CASSPGLPEAFF,TGTGCCAGCAGCCCGGGTTTACCTGAAGCTTTCTTT
TRBV20-1,NA,few,TRBJ1-4,CSASARFKGNEKLFF,TGCAGTGCTAGTGCACGGTTCAAGGGAAATGAAAAACTGTTTTTT